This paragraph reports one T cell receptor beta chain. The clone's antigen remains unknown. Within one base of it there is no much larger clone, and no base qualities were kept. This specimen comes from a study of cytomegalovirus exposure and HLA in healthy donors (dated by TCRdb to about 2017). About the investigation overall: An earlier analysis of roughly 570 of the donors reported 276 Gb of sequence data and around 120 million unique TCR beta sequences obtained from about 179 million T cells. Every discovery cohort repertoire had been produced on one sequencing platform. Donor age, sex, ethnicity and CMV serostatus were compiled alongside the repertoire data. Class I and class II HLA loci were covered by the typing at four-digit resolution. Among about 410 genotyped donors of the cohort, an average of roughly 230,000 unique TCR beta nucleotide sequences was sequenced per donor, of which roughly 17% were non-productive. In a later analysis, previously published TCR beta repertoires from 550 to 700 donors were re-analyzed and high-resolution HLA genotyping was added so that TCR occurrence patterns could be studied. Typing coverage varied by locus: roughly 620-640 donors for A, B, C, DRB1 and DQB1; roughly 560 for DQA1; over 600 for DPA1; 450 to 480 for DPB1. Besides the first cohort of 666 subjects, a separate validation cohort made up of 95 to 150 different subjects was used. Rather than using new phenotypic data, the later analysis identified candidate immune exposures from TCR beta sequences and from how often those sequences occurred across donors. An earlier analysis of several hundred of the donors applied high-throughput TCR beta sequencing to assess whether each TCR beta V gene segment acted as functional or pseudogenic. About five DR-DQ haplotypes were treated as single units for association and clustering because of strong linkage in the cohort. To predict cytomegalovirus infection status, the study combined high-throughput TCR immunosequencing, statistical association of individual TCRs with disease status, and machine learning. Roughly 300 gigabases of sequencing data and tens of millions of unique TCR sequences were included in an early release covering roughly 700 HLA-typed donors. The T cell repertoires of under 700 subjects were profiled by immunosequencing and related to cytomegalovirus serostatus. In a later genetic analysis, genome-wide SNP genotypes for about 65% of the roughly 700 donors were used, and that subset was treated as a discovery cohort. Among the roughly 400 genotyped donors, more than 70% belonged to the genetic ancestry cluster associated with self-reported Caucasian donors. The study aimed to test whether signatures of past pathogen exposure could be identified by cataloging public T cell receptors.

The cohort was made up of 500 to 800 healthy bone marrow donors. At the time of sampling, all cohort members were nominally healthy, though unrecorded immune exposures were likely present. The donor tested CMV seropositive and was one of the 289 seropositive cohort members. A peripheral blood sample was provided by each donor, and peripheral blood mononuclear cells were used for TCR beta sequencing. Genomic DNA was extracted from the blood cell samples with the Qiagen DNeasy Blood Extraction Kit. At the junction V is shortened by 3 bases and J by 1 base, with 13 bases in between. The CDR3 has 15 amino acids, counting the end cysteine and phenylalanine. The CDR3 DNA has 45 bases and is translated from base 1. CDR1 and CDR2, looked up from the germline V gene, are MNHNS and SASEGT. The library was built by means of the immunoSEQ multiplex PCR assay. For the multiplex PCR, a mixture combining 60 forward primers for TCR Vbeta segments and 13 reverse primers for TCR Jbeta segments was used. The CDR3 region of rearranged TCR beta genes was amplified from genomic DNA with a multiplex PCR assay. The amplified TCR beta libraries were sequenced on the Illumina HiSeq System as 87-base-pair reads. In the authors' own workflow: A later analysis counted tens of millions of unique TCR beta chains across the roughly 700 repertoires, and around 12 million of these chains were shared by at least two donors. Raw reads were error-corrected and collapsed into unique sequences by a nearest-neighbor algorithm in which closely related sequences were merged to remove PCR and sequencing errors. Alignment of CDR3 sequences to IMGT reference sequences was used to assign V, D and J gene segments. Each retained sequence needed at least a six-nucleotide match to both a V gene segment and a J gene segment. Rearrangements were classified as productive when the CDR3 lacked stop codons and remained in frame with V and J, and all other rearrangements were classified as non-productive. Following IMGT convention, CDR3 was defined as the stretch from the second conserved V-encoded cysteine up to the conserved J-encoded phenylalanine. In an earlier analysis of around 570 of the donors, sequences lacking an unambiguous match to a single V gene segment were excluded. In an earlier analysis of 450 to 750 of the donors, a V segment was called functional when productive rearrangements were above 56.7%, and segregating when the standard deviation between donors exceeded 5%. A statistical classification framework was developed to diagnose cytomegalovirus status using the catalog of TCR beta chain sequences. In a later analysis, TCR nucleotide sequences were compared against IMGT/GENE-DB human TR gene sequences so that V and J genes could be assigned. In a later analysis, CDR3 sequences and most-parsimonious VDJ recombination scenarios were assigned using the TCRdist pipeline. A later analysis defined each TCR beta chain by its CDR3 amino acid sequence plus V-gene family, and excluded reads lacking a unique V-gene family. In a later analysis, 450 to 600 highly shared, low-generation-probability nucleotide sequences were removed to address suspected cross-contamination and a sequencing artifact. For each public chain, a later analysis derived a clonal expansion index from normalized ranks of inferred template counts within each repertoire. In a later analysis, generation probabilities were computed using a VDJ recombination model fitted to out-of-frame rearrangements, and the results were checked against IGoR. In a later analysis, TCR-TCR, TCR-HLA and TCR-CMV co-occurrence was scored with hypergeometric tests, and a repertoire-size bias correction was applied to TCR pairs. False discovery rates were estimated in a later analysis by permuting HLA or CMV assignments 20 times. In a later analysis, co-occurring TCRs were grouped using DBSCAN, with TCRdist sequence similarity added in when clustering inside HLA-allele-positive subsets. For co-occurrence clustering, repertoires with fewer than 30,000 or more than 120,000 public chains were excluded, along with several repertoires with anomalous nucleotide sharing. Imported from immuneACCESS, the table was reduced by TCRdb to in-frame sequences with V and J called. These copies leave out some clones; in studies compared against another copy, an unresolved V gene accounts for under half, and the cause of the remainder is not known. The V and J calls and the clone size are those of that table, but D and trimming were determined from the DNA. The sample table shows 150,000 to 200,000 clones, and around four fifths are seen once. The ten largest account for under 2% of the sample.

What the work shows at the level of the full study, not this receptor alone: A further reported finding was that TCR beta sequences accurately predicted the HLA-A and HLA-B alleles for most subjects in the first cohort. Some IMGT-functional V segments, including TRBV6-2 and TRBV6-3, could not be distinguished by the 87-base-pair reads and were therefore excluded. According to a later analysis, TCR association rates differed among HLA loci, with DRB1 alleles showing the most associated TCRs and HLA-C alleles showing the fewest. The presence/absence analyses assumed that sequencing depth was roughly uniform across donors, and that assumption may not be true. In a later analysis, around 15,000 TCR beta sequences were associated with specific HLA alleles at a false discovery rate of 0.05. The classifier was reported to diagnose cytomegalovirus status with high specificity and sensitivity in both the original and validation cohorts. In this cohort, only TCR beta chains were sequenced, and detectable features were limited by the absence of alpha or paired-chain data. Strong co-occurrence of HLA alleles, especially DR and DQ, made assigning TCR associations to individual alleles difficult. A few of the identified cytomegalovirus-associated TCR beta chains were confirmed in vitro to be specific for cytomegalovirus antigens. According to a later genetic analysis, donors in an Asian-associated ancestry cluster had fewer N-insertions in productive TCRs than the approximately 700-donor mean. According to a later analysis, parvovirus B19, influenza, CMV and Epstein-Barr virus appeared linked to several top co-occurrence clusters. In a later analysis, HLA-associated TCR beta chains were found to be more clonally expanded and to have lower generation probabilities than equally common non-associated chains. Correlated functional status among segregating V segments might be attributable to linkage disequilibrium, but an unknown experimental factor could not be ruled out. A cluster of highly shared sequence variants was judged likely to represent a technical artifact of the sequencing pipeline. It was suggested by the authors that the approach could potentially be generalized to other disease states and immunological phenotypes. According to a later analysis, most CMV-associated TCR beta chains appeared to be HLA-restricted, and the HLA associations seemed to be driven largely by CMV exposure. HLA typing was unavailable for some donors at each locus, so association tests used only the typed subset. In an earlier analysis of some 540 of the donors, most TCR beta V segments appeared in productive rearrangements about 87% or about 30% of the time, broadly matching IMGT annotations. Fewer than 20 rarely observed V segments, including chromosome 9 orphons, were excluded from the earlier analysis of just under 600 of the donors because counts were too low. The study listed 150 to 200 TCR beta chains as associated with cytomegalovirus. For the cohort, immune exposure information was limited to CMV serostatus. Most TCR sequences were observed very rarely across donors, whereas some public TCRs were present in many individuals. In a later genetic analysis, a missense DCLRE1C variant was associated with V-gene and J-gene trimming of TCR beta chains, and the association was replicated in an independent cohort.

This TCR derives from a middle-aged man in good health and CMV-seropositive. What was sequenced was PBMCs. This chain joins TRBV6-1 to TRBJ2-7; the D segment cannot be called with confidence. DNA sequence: TGTGCCAGCAGTGATGCGCGGTTTTTATCCTACGAGCAGTACTTC. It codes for CASSDARFLSYEQYF.